This TCR beta chain emerged from a study of blood T cells in healthy people across ages (dated by TCRdb to 2015 to 2017). Study-wide context: Template switching captured roughly one uniquely barcoded TCR beta cDNA molecule per two T cells in model experiments. Age-related changes in TCR beta repertoire diversity were measured in the study by deep sequencing normalized with unique cDNA molecular identifiers. Donors were grouped into four age groups: young (average 16 years), middle-aged (about 38), aged (about 60) and long-lived (82). To avoid experimental bias, donors of different ages were randomly spread across the sequencing lanes. Using the same blood draw, the study looked at two additional independent replicas of 1 million unique cDNA reads for two donors, one aged 18 to 30 and the other aged 80 or older.

The protocol used for the library was 5' RACE. Sequencing was performed on an Illumina HiSeq 2500. A second PCR of about 7 to 12 cycles was run with a J-beta primer mix and a sample-barcoded 5' primer. Each TCR beta cDNA molecule received a unique molecular identifier from a template-switch 5' adaptor carrying 12 random nucleotides. Each sample yielded at least 3 million CDR3-containing paired-end reads. The Mint cDNA synthesis kit, primed by a TRBC-specific oligonucleotide, was used to synthesize first-strand cDNA from all RNA. Following uracil-DNA glycosylase treatment, all cDNA underwent a first 18-cycle PCR with the universal primers M1SS and BC2_uni_R. The original pipeline was this. Each sample was normalized by randomly selecting 1 million high-quality reads, each carrying a distinct molecular identifier. Reads sharing molecular identifiers were discarded rather than binned into consensus sequences. MiTCR, run with a Q25 quality threshold and the strictest error-elimination algorithm, handled CDR3 identification, clonotype clustering and error correction. Lower-bound total TCR beta diversity was estimated with a nonparametric unseen species model using Euler transformation. TCRdb cleaned the public reads at Q25 with fastp, built clones with MiXCR and kept in-frame beta chains. Rows are unified per CDR3 protein, each entry keeping the most common DNA and genes. The V and J calls and clone size come from TCRdb's table, not from the authors' own analysis. The sample table shows hundreds of thousands of distinct CDR3 sequences, and 58% are seen once. About 20% of the sample is taken by the ten largest.

Regarding this clonotype: Its target antigen remains unknown. Per-base quality was not reported, and no clone a single base away is much larger than it.

The full study reports these points: Bulk unsorted PBMC profiling prevented conclusive comparison of naive and antigen-experienced compartments. Compared with the aged group, the long-lived group had more naive CD4+ T cells, fewer expanded clones and increased TCR diversity, suggesting age selection. Observed TCR beta diversity correlated strongly with the percentage of naive T cells measured by flow cytometry. Estimates of total diversity based on one million sequenced T cells were considered lower bounds and underestimates. Observed TCR beta diversity per million T cells fell roughly linearly with age, and a significant reduction was already apparent by age about 43. The CMV infection status of donors was not known, potentially confounding age-related changes in expanded clonotypes.

Systemically healthy Caucasian individuals from Russia, some 36 in total and aged roughly 6 to 95 years, were included as donors. Each donor gave 8 to 10 milliliters of peripheral blood, collected into EDTA-treated Vacutainer tubes. Ficoll-Paque density-gradient centrifugation was used to isolate PBMCs, with at least 7 million obtained per sample. Trizol reagent was used to extract total RNA from the PBMCs, yielding at least 5.5 micrograms per sample. The percentages of naive CD45RAhigh/CD27high T cells were determined by flow cytometry on a PBMC aliquot from every donor. The source is a young man in good health. The sequenced sample consisted of blood.

The CDR3: CASSQTPGAWETQYF. The DNA sequence is as follows: TGTGCCAGCAGCCAAACTCCAGGGGCTTGGGAGACCCAGTACTTC. Recombination joined TRBV4-2 with TRBJ2-7; TRBD1 is possibly the D segment (6 matching bases). The DNA end lines up better with TRBJ2-5; the J call may be wrong. CDR1 LGHNA and CDR2 YNFKEQ were looked up in the germline V gene. CDR3 length: 15 amino acids, cysteine to phenylalanine. The CDR3 DNA has 45 bases and is translated from base 1.